The 15 T cell receptor beta chains in this list originate from one sample, sequenced in a study of cytomegalovirus exposure and HLA in healthy donors. 60 Vbeta and 13 Jbeta primers were used in PCR. The repertoire was sequenced with immunoSEQ multiplex PCR; TCRdb's copy has only in-frame clones and lacks some. The sample contains fewer than 130,000 clones, 70% to 85% of which appear only once. The sequenced sample was PBMCs. These receptors originate from a woman aged 40 to 50 in good health and CMV-seronegative.

The table lists this clone with a few counts. V usage is TRBV5-1 and J usage is TRBJ2-7; D remains unclear. Trimming cost V 2 bases and J 3 bases, with 3 bases left between them. Germline V CDR1 and CDR2: SGHRS, YFSETQ. The CDR3 consists of 11 residues. The CDR3 DNA follows: TGCGCCAGCAGCTTCCTCTACGAGCAGTACTTC. Translation gives CASSFLYEQYF.

The CDR3 region has the DNA TGTGCCAGCAGCATGAGTCGCGGACACACAGATACGCAGTATTTT. It yields the protein CASSMSRGHTDTQYF. J is TRBJ2-3 and V is TRBV6-1; D is perhaps TRBD1 (5 bases). Trimming removed 6 bases from V and 2 bases from J, with 15 bases in between. The CDR3 totals 15 residues. Per the germline V gene, CDR1 is MNHNS and CDR2 is SASEGT.

The CDR3 loop reads CASGLQGASTGELFF. CDR3 nucleotide sequence: TGTGCTAGTGGCCTACAGGGGGCGAGCACCGGGGAGCTGTTTTTT. The rearrangement joins TRBV12-5 to TRBJ2-2; 9 bases line up with TRBD1. From germline, CDR1 is LGHNT and CDR2 FRNRAP. V was pared by 6 bases and J by 4 bases, with 6 bases of the junction left unmatched. The length of the CDR3 is 15 residues.

This clone was observed a few times. V usage is TRBV6-1 and J usage is TRBJ2-7; 8 positions agree with TRBD2. Germline V CDR1 and CDR2: MNHNS, SASEGT. V lost 3 bases and J lost 9; bases outside the gene matches: 10. The CDR3 has 14 residues. This CDR3 is CASSDTREGQLQYF. CDR3 bases: TGTGCCAGCAGTGATACCCGGGAGGGCCAGCTGCAGTACTTC.

This chain connects TRBV7-2 to TRBJ1-2; 7 bases fit TRBD1. Germline V gene sequence: CDR1 SGHTA, CDR2 FQGNSA. The CDR3 spans 16 residues. V lost 5 bases to trimming and J lost 3 bases; unmatched junction nucleotides: 12. CDR3: CASSRFFDTGDYGYTF. CDR3 nucleotide sequence: TGTGCCAGCAGCCGCTTCTTTGATACAGGGGACTATGGCTACACCTTC.

The V gene is TRBV7-9, the J gene TRBJ1-6; maybe TRBD1 (6 bases). Germline assignment: CDR1 SEHNR and CDR2 FQNEAQ (reference sequence). The length of the CDR3 is 15 residues. Trimming left V 2 bases short and J 6 bases short, with 11 bases between. In DNA, the CDR3 is TGTGCCAGCAGCTTAATGGCAGGGGCTAATTCACCCCTCCACTTT. It is translated as CASSLMAGANSPLHF.

V and J are TRBV9 and TRBJ1-4; 11 bases line up with TRBD1. Germline CDR1 SGDLS, CDR2 YYNGEE. The CDR3 covers 15 residues. V lost 3 bases and J lost 10; bases outside the gene matches: 8. CDR3 DNA: TGTGCCAGCAGCGGGGCCGGGACAGGGGGGAGAAAACTGTTTTTT. Protein product: CASSGAGTGGRKLFF.

The CDR3 nucleotides are TGTGCCAGCAGTTTACCTAGCGGGCGCACAGATACGCAGTATTTT. It translates to CASSLPSGRTDTQYF. The gene calls are TRBV28 and TRBJ2-3, with 8 nucleotides matching TRBD2. The J segment lost 1 base and the V segment lost 2 bases, leaving 2 bases of the junction unmatched. The CDR3 contains 15 residues. Germline V lookup: CDR1 MDHEN, CDR2 SYDVKM.

This sequence joins TRBV28 and TRBJ1-2; TRBD1 aligns across 9 bases. Unmatched junction bases numbered 9, after V lost 3 bases and J lost 7 bases. The CDR3 runs 15 residues. Germline V CDR1 and CDR2: MDHEN, SYDVKM. CDR3 sequence reads: CASSFKHRTGAGYTF. As DNA, the CDR3 is TGTGCCAGCAGTTTTAAGCATAGGACAGGGGCTGGCTACACCTTC.

The chain links TRBV6-1 to TRBJ1-6; 9 positions agree with TRBD1. J was trimmed by 7 bases and V by 3 bases; bases with no gene match: 1. This CDR3 has 14 amino acids. CDR1 is MNHNS and CDR2 is SASEGT in the germline V gene. The CDR3 DNA reads as TGTGCCAGCAGTGAGGGACAGGGAAATTCACCCCTCCACTTT. It codes for CASSEGQGNSPLHF.

The chain couples TRBV29-1 to TRBJ2-7; 10 bases line up with TRBD1. Germline V gene data show CDR1 as SQVTM and CDR2 as ANQGSEA. The J segment lost 7 bases and the V segment lost 6 bases, leaving 15 bases of the junction unmatched. This CDR3 spans 15 amino acids. The CDR3 sequence: CSVWTGGDTEREQYF. The CDR3 nucleotides are TGCAGCGTATGGACAGGGGGTGATACCGAGAGGGAGCAGTACTTC.

The chain is built from TRBV29-1 and TRBJ2-2; no clear D gene. This CDR3 comprises 13 residues. Germline loops: CDR1 SQVTM, CDR2 ANQGSEA. Trimming removed 4 bases at V and 1 base at J, with 7 bases between. The CDR3 is CSVGPGNTGELFF. In DNA, the CDR3 is TGCAGCGTTGGGCCGGGGAACACCGGGGAGCTGTTTTTT.

This rearrangement joins TRBV28 to TRBJ1-5; TRBD1 aligns across 11 bases. After removal of 4 bases from V and 3 bases from J, the junction contained 8 bases not matched to a gene. The length of the CDR3 is 17 residues. Germline V gives CDR1 MDHEN, CDR2 SYDVKM. CDR3 protein: CASSSPGTGGDNQPQHF. The CDR3 nucleotides are TGTGCCAGCAGTTCTCCCGGGACAGGGGGTGACAATCAGCCCCAGCATTTT.

The V and J genes are TRBV6-5 and TRBJ2-1; D uncertain. V lost 8 bases and J lost 7, with 21 bases in between. Germline V lookup: CDR1 MNHEY, CDR2 SVGAGI. The CDR3 runs to 15 residues. CDR3 sequence reads: CASCPTPLSVNEQFF. The DNA for the CDR3 is TGTGCCAGCTGCCCTACCCCCCTGAGCGTTAATGAGCAGTTCTTC.

The rearrangement links TRBV9 to TRBJ2-7, with 13 bases fitting TRBD2. CDR1 and CDR2 from the germline V gene are SGDLS and YYNGEE. The CDR3 contains 15 residues. The V segment lost 1 base and the J segment 7 bases; nucleotides outside the gene matches: 5. The DNA of the CDR3 is TGTGCCAGCAGCGTAACTAGCGGGAGGGCCGAGGAGCAGTACTTC. Its protein is CASSVTSGRAEEQYF.